Listed below are T cell receptor beta chains from one sample, sequenced in a study of OX40 agonist ivuxolimab in advanced cancers. Clones were sequenced by immunoSEQ multiplex PCR, and TCRdb holds only the in-frame ones, with some missing. Of 20,000 to 25,000 clones listed, approximately 82% are singletons. The specimen was CD4+ or CD8+ T cells sorted from blood, collected in a trial of the OX40 agonist ivuxolimab. The receptors here all came from an adult with an advanced solid tumor such as melanoma, head and neck, liver or kidney cancer. Both conserved end residues are trimmed from each CDR3.

v_call | cdr3_aa
TRBV9 | ASSVGVAADYEQY
TRBV27 | ASTRSGTGYIFEKLF
TRBV9 | ASSAGPGTDTQY
TRBV27 | ASSTNFRDRNYGYT
TRBV11-2 | ASSLYRDRDQETQY
TRBV4-3 | ASSQGRDSAYEQY
TRBV7-9 | ASSLLQGIEAF
TRBV6-4 | ASSEAGGTDTQY
TRBV5-4 | ASSLKSYGYT
TRBV4-1 | ASSQDPGTGSNEQF
TRBV19 | ASSGLGSYNEQF